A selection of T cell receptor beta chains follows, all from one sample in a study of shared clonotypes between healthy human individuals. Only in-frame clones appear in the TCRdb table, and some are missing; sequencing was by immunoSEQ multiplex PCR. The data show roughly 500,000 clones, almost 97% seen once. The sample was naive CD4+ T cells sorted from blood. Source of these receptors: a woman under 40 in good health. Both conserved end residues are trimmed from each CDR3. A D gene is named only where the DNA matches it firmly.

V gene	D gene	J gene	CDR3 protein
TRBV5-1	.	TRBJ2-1	ASSPTPGLNEQF
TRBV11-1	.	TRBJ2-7	ASSTILAVPYEQY
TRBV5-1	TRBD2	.	ASSSEPGLAGDPWYEQY
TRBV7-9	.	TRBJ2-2	ASRKFSGSNTGELF
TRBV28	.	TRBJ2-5	ASSLGRLETQY
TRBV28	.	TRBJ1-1	ASSSGPEAF
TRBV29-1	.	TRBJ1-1	SVDDRLKGTTEAF
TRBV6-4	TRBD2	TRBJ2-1	ASSGGLAGSYNEQF
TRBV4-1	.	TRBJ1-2	ASSLSAQYPNYGYT
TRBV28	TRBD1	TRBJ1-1	ASSLSTGYTEAF
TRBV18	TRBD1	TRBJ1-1	ASSTTIGQANTEAF
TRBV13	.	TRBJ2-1	ASSLGGAGMIYNEQF
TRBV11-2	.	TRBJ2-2	ASSLEAGELF
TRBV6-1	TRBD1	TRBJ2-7	ASSERLDRGTNEQY
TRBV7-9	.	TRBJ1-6	ASSATPGQNSPLH
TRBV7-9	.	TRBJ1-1	ASSLDTRGTEAF
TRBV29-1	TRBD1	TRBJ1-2	SVGGTDRGGNYGYT
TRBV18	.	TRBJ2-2	ASKRGTPTGELF
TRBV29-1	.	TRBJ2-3	SVEFGGTDTQY
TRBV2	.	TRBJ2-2	ASSTRGLAGELF
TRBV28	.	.	ASIWSGIGTYEQY
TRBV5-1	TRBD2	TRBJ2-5	ASSLALAGGPYETQY
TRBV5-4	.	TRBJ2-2	ASSLAEELF
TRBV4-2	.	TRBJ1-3	ASSQDSTIY
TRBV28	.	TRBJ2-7	ASYRTGTLTYEQY
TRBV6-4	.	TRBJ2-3	ASSDSYRDTDTQY
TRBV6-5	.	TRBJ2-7	ASSYSGTYEQY
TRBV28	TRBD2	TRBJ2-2	ASSLLASGNVWGGELF
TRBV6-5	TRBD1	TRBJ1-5	ASSKTGDQPQH
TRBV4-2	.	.	ASSQDGGLDEQY
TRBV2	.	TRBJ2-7	ASRTRTQSSYEQY
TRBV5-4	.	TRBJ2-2	ASSLRGPTVNTGELF
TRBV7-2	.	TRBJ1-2	ASSKDPNYGYT
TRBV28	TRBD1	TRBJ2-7	ASRRPGTGDEQY
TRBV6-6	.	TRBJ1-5	ASSYRGRGQPQH
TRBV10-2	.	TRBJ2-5	ASSGASRETQY
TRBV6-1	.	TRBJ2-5	ASIGGAPLFGTQY
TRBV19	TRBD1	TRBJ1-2	ASSVDRDHYGYT
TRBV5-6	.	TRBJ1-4	AREVRGPRYEKLF
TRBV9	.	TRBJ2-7	ASSVGGDPRLYEQY
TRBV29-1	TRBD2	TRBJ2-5	SVGGGIETQY
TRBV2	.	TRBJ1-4	ASSDPTPGGEKLF
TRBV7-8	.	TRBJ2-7	ASRVEVNYEQY
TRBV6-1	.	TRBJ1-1	ASSEAPGVGNTEAF
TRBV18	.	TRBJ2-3	ASSYMYVGSDTQY